Listed below are T cell receptor beta chains from one sample, sequenced in a study of blood T cell repertoires in COVID-19. Generated by immunoSEQ multiplex PCR, the TCRdb table keeps only in-frame clones and is missing some. The repertoire has about 170,000 clones, 75% to 90% of them found once; the top ten carry 3% to 4%. The sequenced material came from peripheral blood. These receptors all come from a human donor with acute or convalescent COVID-19. The donor label of this sample is uncertain. The CDR3 runs from the conserved cysteine through the conserved F or W. A D gene is named only where the DNA matches it firmly. Only part of the rows carry a size: once, few, many, or a class if the clone is expanded.

V gene	clone size	J gene	D gene	CDR3 protein	CDR3 DNA
TRBV11-2	NA	TRBJ1-6	NA	CASSLAGGVDNSPLHF	TGTGCCAGCAGCTTAGCGGGGGGCGTCGATAATTCACCCCTCCACTTT
TRBV14	NA	TRBJ2-4	NA	CASSTGGTWGNIQYF	TGTGCCAGCAGCACCGGAGGGACTTGGGGAAACATTCAGTACTTC
TRBV10-1	NA	TRBJ1-5	TRBD1	CASSERDRGLYNQPQHF	TGCGCCAGCAGTGAAAGGGACAGGGGATTATACAATCAGCCCCAGCATTTT
TRBV2	once	TRBJ2-2	NA	CASRTRLSGTGELFF	TGTGCCAGCAGAACGAGGCTATCGGGCACCGGGGAGCTGTTTTTT
TRBV7-2	NA	TRBJ1-4	NA	CASSPGGRREKLFF	TGTGCCAGCAGCCCCGGAGGGAGGAGGGAAAAACTGTTTTTT
TRBV7-3	NA	TRBJ2-3	TRBD2	CASSLTSGVHDTQYF	TGTGCCAGCAGCCTAACGAGCGGGGTTCACGATACGCAGTATTTT
TRBV12-5	few	TRBJ1-2	NA	CASAPDLGRIYTF	TGTGCTAGTGCCCCTGATTTGGGCAGGATCTACACCTTC
TRBV7-9	few	TRBJ2-3	TRBD2	CASIAGSTDTQYF	TGTGCCAGCATAGCGGGGAGCACAGATACGCAGTATTTT
TRBV7-3	NA	TRBJ1-1	TRBD1	CASSTSSGTGTEAFF	TGTGCCAGCAGCACCTCGTCCGGGACAGGCACTGAAGCTTTCTTT
TRBV18	NA	TRBJ2-7	NA	CASSPSLENEQYF	TGTGCCAGCTCACCCTCTTTAGAGAACGAGCAGTACTTC
TRBV5-6	NA	TRBJ2-6	NA	CASSLVDRLLANVLTF	TGTGCCAGCAGCTTGGTAGACAGGCTCCTGGCCAACGTCCTGACTTTC
TRBV27	NA	TRBJ1-2	NA	CASSLGQGGYGYTF	TGTGCCAGCAGTTTAGGGCAGGGAGGCTATGGCTACACCTTC
TRBV7-9	NA	TRBJ1-1	TRBD1	CASSFLTGGVDPLEF	TGTGCCAGCAGCTTCCTCACAGGGGGCGTGGACCCCCTAGAATTT
TRBV6-5	NA	TRBJ2-1	NA	CASSYSNRAYNEQFF	TGTGCCAGCAGTTACTCGAACAGGGCTTACAATGAGCAGTTCTTC
TRBV2	NA	TRBJ1-1	TRBD1	CASSYDRELNTEAFF	TGTGCCAGCAGTTATGACAGGGAATTGAACACTGAAGCTTTCTTT
TRBV19	NA	TRBJ2-7	NA	CASSPGLLSYEQYF	TGTGCCAGTAGTCCCGGACTACTATCCTACGAGCAGTACTTC
TRBV6-5	NA	TRBJ2-5	TRBD2	CASSYTPGGGETQYF	TGTGCCAGCAGTTACACCCCCGGGGGGGGAGAGACCCAGTACTTC
TRBV4-3	NA	TRBJ1-2	NA	CASSQEWSNYGYTF	TGCGCCAGCAGCCAAGAATGGAGTAACTATGGCTACACCTTC
TRBV27	NA	TRBJ1-2	NA	CASSFQGFGYGYTF	TGTGCCAGCAGTTTTCAGGGTTTCGGCTATGGCTACACCTTC
TRBV10-3	NA	TRBJ2-1	NA	CAITNRAGNEQFF	TGTGCCATCACGAACAGGGCTGGTAATGAGCAGTTCTTC
TRBV4-1	NA	TRBJ2-5	NA	CASSQGAVPIKETQYF	TGCGCCAGCAGCCAGGGAGCCGTACCGATAAAAGAGACCCAGTACTTC
TRBV7-2	NA	TRBJ1-1	NA	CASSFSTRTEAFF	TGTGCCAGCAGCTTTTCGACAAGAACTGAAGCTTTCTTT
TRBV6-5	NA	TRBJ2-7	NA	CASTRGGNYEQYF	TGTGCCAGCACCAGGGGAGGGAACTACGAGCAGTACTTC
TRBV25-1	NA	TRBJ1-1	TRBD1	CASSTGGSTEAFF	TGTGCCAGCAGTACAGGGGGGTCAACTGAAGCTTTCTTT
TRBV6-5	NA	TRBJ1-6	NA	CASSYTTNNSPLHF	TGTGCCAGCAGTTACACAACAAATAATTCACCCCTCCACTTT
TRBV7-2	NA	TRBJ2-7	TRBD2	CASSFTSGTYEQYF	TGTGCCAGCAGCTTTACTAGCGGCACCTACGAGCAGTACTTC
TRBV5-1	NA	TRBJ1-1	NA	CASSLEGGGSGTEAFF	TGCGCCAGCAGCTTGGAGGGTGGGGGGTCCGGTACTGAAGCTTTCTTT
TRBV7-6	NA	TRBJ2-3	TRBD2	CASSLGASGGWTDTQYF	TGTGCCAGCAGCTTAGGAGCTAGCGGGGGGTGGACAGATACGCAGTATTTT
TRBV21-1	NA	TRBJ2-1	NA	CASIPGTGKVNEQFF	TGTGCCAGCATCCCGGGGACAGGGAAAGTAAATGAGCAGTTCTTC
TRBV7-2	once	TRBJ2-1	TRBD2	CASSLGSGGVYNEQFF	TGTGCCAGCAGCTTAGGGAGCGGGGGGGTCTACAATGAGCAGTTCTTC
TRBV7-2	NA	TRBJ2-3	TRBD2	CASGSGGAPDTQYF	TGTGCCAGCGGGAGCGGGGGGGCTCCAGATACGCAGTATTTT
TRBV6-5	NA	TRBJ1-2	TRBD1	CASSYQGQALYGYTF	TGTGCCAGCAGTTACCAGGGACAGGCCTTGTATGGCTACACCTTC
TRBV5-3	NA	TRBJ1-5	NA	CARSLAGQPQHF	TGTGCCAGAAGCTTGGCAGGTCAGCCCCAGCATTTT
TRBV25-1	NA	TRBJ1-3	NA	CASSRTGAGNTIYF	TGTGCCAGCAGTCGTACGGGAGCTGGAAACACCATATATTTT
TRBV18	once	TRBJ1-5	NA	CASSPREGPNQPQHF	TGTGCCAGCTCACCTCGCGAGGGCCCAAATCAGCCCCAGCATTTT
TRBV7-2	NA	TRBJ1-2	NA	CASSSRSRVWYGYTF	TGTGCCAGCAGCTCTCGTTCCAGGGTTTGGTATGGCTACACCTTC
TRBV7-3	NA	TRBJ2-7	NA	CASSLTGLGEQYF	TGTGCCAGCAGCTTAACGGGACTGGGCGAGCAGTACTTC
TRBV5-1	NA	TRBJ2-1	NA	CASSLAFNEQFF	TGCGCCAGCAGCTTGGCCTTTAATGAGCAGTTCTTC
TRBV15	once	TRBJ1-5	NA	CATSREQANQPQHF	TGTGCCACCAGCAGAGAACAGGCTAATCAGCCCCAGCATTTT
TRBV4-2	NA	TRBJ2-5	TRBD1	CASSQDLALAGGGETQYF	TGTGCCAGCAGCCAAGATCTTGCCCTTGCAGGGGGCGGAGAGACCCAGTACTTC
TRBV5-6	NA	TRBJ2-3	NA	CASSSGAPGRDTQYF	TGTGCCAGCAGCTCAGGGGCCCCGGGCAGGGATACGCAGTATTTT
TRBV19	NA	TRBJ1-2	NA	CASSIHTRVHGYTF	TGTGCCAGTAGCATCCACACCAGGGTTCATGGCTACACCTTC
TRBV5-8	NA	TRBJ1-2	TRBD1	CASSLGGGANYGYTF	TGTGCCAGCAGCTTAGGAGGGGGCGCTAACTATGGCTACACCTTC
TRBV19	once	TRBJ1-6	NA	CASSIGGRRYNSPLHF	TGTGCCAGTAGTATAGGAGGGAGACGATATAATTCACCCCTCCACTTT
TRBV5-6	NA	TRBJ1-2	NA	CASSLDMSGYTF	TGTGCCAGCAGCCTGGACATGTCGGGCTACACCTTC
TRBV19	NA	TRBJ1-4	TRBD1	CASIARGIGEKLFF	TGTGCCAGTATCGCCAGGGGGATCGGTGAAAAACTGTTTTTT
TRBV19	NA	TRBJ2-7	TRBD1	CATSPTGGIYEQYF	TGTGCCACCAGTCCCACAGGGGGGATCTACGAGCAGTACTTC
TRBV4-2	NA	TRBJ2-3	NA	CASSPLKARLVGASTDTQYF	TGTGCCAGCAGCCCCCTCAAGGCCCGGCTAGTGGGAGCTAGCACAGATACGCAGTATTTT
TRBV5-1	once	TRBJ2-1	TRBD2	CASSERAGNYNEQFF	TGCGCCAGCAGCGAGAGAGCGGGGAATTACAATGAGCAGTTCTTC
TRBV27	NA	TRBJ1-5	NA	CASSCLPDSPNSNQPQHF	TGTGCCAGCAGTTGCCTTCCCGACAGTCCGAATAGCAATCAGCCCCAGCATTTT
TRBV7-2	NA	TRBJ1-2	NA	CASSPGGAPSGYGYTF	TGTGCCAGCAGCCCCGGGGGGGCCCCCTCTGGCTATGGCTACACCTTC
TRBV10-3	NA	TRBJ1-2	NA	CAISADNYGYTF	TGTGCCATCAGTGCAGATAACTATGGCTACACCTTC
TRBV6-5	NA	TRBJ1-5	NA	CASSRTVYGNQPQHF	TGTGCCAGCAGCCGGACAGTTTACGGCAATCAGCCCCAGCATTTT
TRBV27	NA	TRBJ2-2	NA	CASSTTNTGELFF	TGTGCCAGCAGCACAACGAACACCGGGGAGCTGTTTTTT
TRBV19	NA	TRBJ2-3	TRBD1	CASSPYLGQGARDTQYF	TGTGCCAGTAGTCCTTACCTCGGACAGGGGGCAAGGGATACGCAGTATTTT